The source of this T cell receptor beta chain is a study of T cells in Graves' hyperthyroidism and ophthalmopathy. In the study overall: At the time of initial diagnosis and before any treatment, peripheral blood was collected. General observations from the study: Ophthalmopathy stood apart from stable hyperthyroidism in a 13 V-J model.

It was RNA transcripts that yielded the amplified TCR beta CDR3 regions. Primed by the HTBI set, a first-round RT-PCR was run on the TCR CDR3. TCRdb independently ran MiXCR on the multiplex PCR reads; one entry per CDR3 protein. This sample yields about 340,000 distinct CDR3 sequences, of which roughly 20% are seen a single time; under 55% belongs to the top ten. Clinicians diagnosed patients from clinical symptoms, serum thyroxine and TRAb, thyroid ultrasound and orbital computed tomography. Germline CDR1 and CDR2: SGHAT and FQNNGV. The CDR3 runs 15 residues. Deletions cut 0 bases from V and 0 bases from J, with 8 bases between. This clonotype came up many times. Its antigen is not identified.

V is TRBV11-2 and J is TRBJ1-2; the D gene is possibly TRBD1 (5 bases). This receptor was obtained from a woman aged 50 to 60 with Graves' hyperthyroidism. Source material: blood. CDR3 protein: CASSLDRVANYGYTF. In nucleotides, the CDR3 is TGTGCCAGCAGCTTAGACAGGGTAGCTAACTATGGCTACACCTTC.